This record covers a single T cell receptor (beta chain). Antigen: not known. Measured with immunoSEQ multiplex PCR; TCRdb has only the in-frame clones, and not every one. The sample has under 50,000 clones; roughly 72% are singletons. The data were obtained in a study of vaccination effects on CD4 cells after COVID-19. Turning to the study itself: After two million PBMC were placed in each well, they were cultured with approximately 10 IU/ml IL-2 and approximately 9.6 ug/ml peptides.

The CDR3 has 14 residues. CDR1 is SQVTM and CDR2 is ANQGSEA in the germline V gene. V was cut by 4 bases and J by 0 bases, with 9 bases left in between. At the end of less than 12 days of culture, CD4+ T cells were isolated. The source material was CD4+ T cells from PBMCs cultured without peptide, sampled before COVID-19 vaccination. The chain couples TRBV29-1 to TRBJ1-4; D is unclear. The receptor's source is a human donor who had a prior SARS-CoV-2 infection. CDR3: CSVGGPTTNEKLFF. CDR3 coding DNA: TGCAGCGTTGGAGGGCCGACAACTAATGAAAAACTGTTTTTT.